The 27 T cell receptor beta chains given below trace back to one sample, sequenced in a study of blood T cells in healthy people across ages. Combining a sample-barcoded 5' primer with a J-beta primer mix, a second PCR ran for roughly 7 to 12 cycles. MiXCR, applied by TCRdb to the 5' RACE reads, yields one record per CDR3 protein. The sample shows 1,500,000 or so distinct CDR3 sequences, roughly 43% of them seen only once. The sequenced sample was blood. The receptors were gathered from a woman between 18 and 29 years old in good health.

The V and J genes are TRBV28 and TRBJ2-5, with D possibly being TRBD1 (6 bases). Per the germline V gene, CDR1 is MDHEN and CDR2 is SYDVKM. CDR3 size: 15 residues. Trimming removed 2 bases at V and 4 bases at J, with 14 bases between. The CDR3 region is CASSLGRGWAETQYF. CDR3 coding DNA: TGTGCCAGCAGTTTAGGCAGGGGTTGGGCAGAGACCCAGTACTTC.

The chain is built from TRBV7-2 and TRBJ1-2; D not certain. V was trimmed by 2 bases and J by 5 bases, leaving 12 bases between them. Germline V gene sequence: CDR1 SGHTA, CDR2 FQGNSA. The CDR3 totals 14 residues. The CDR3 region is CASSLFPGSYGYTF. CDR3 in DNA: TGTGCCAGCAGCTTATTCCCAGGCTCGTATGGCTACACCTTC.

The chain uses TRBV4-1 and TRBJ1-2; no definite D call. Trimming shortened V by 5 bases and J by 9 bases, and 13 bases separated the two germline ends. Looked up from germline, CDR1 is MGHRA and CDR2 is YSYEKL. CDR3 size: 12 residues. The CDR3 sequence: CASSVRQYSYTF. The CDR3 coding sequence is TGCGCCAGCAGCGTACGGCAGTATAGCTACACCTTC.

The sample holds a few counts of this clonotype. V gene TRBV19 combines with J gene TRBJ2-1; TRBD2 matches 12 bases. The CDR3 is 16 amino acids. The V segment lost 1 base and the J segment 4 bases; nucleotides outside the gene matches: 2. CDR1 and CDR2 (germline): LNHDA, SQIVND (reference sequence). The CDR3, as DNA: TGTGCCAGTAGTATAGTCCTAGCGGGGGGGTACAATGAGCAGTTCTTC. This encodes CASSIVLAGGYNEQFF.

V gene TRBV20-1 combines with J gene TRBJ2-7; tentatively, D is TRBD2 (5 bases). Deletions cut 3 bases from V and 7 bases from J, with 19 bases between. The length of the CDR3 is 14 residues. CDR1 and CDR2 (germline): DFQATT, SNEGSKA (reference sequence). CDR3: CSASEGGPYNEQYF. Written as DNA, the CDR3 is TGCAGTGCTAGTGAGGGCGGGCCCTACAATGAGCAGTACTTC.

The chain links TRBV5-1 to TRBJ1-1; D is possibly TRBD1 (5 bases). The germline CDR1 and CDR2 sequences are SGHRS and YFSETQ. The CDR3 runs 15 residues. With 5 bases removed from V and 3 bases from J, the gap between germline ends came to 17 bases. This CDR3 reads CASSLMGVTDTEAFF. CDR3 DNA sequence: TGCGCCAGCAGTCTGATGGGGGTGACGGACACTGAAGCTTTCTTT.

This clonotype was detected only a few times. The rearrangement joins TRBV4-1 to TRBJ2-2, with a tentative D call TRBD2 (6 bases). Trimming removed 0 bases from V and 3 bases from J, with 8 bases in between. CDR1 MGHRA and CDR2 YSYEKL come from the germline V gene. This CDR3 contains 15 residues. CDR3 DNA: TGCGCCAGCAGCCAAGACGGGGGTTACACCGGGGAGCTGTTTTTT. This sequence encodes CASSQDGGYTGELFF.

The chain employs TRBV7-9 and TRBJ1-2; D uncertain. The CDR3 has 11 residues. V was clipped by 6 bases and J by 8 bases, with 10 bases between them. CDR1 SEHNR and CDR2 FQNEAQ come from the germline V gene (reference sequence). The CDR3 is CASSPSWGYTF. Here the CDR3 DNA reads TGTGCCAGCAGTCCGTCATGGGGCTACACCTTC.

The rearrangement links TRBV3-1 to TRBJ2-5, with D unresolved. The end of the DNA is better explained by TRBJ2-7, so the J call may be wrong. Germline-derived CDR1 and CDR2 are LGHDT and YNNKEL (reference sequence). CDR3 size: 12 residues. CDR3 amino acids: CASSRLNYEQYF. The DNA of the CDR3 is TGTGCCAGCAGCCGACTGAACTACGAGCAGTACTTC.

This chain joins TRBV6-2 or TRBV6-3 and TRBJ2-1; D is perhaps TRBD2 (7 bases). Germline assignment: CDR1 MNHEY and CDR2 SVGEGT. The CDR3 is made up of 15 amino acids. V lost 5 bases and J 3 bases, leaving 14 bases between the germline ends. The CDR3 DNA reads TGTGCCAGCAGTAAGGGGGAGGGGGTCTACAATGAGCAGTTCTTC. Translating gives CASSKGEGVYNEQFF.

This sequence joins TRBV10-3 and TRBJ1-1; weak D call: TRBD1 (5 bases). Germline V gene sequence: CDR1 ENHRY, CDR2 SYGVKD. Trimming pared 7 bases from V and 1 base from J, leaving 13 bases between. The CDR3 extends over 14 amino acids. The CDR3 is CAIKVSGPNTEAFF. In DNA, the CDR3 is TGTGCCATCAAGGTGTCGGGACCGAACACTGAAGCTTTCTTT.

The rearrangement links TRBV7-9 to TRBJ2-1; no reliable D call. CDR3 length: 15 amino acids. Between the trimmed V and J ends, which lost 3 bases and 1 base, there was a span of 10 bases. Germline lookup yields CDR1 SEHNR and CDR2 FQNEAQ (reference sequence). The CDR3 spells CASSFSFTSYNEQFF. Here the CDR3 DNA reads TGTGCCAGCAGCTTCAGTTTCACATCCTACAATGAGCAGTTCTTC.

This rearrangement joins TRBV27 to TRBJ1-2; 9 bases fit TRBD1. V lost 6 bases to trimming and J lost 8 bases; unmatched junction nucleotides: 13. The CDR3 totals 15 residues. Germline loops: CDR1 MNHEY, CDR2 SMNVEV (reference sequence). The CDR3 DNA is TGTGCCAGCAGGTCCGGTGGGACAGGGCATTTCGGCTACACCTTC. This codes for CASRSGGTGHFGYTF.

This rearrangement joins TRBV10-1 to TRBJ2-3; 15 bases agree with TRBD2. Germline V gene lookup returns CDR1 WNHNN and CDR2 SYGVQD (reference sequence). With V trimmed by 8 bases and J by 0 bases, 12 bases remained unmatched. The CDR3 sequence is 19 residues long. The CDR3 bases are TGCGCCAGCGTACGAACCGGGACTAGCGGGAGGAGTAGCACAGATACGCAGTATTTT. Translated: CASVRTGTSGRSSTDTQYF.

The chain uses TRBV6-5 and TRBJ1-2; the match to TRBD1 covers 8 bases. The V segment lost 2 bases and the J segment 4 bases; nucleotides outside the gene matches: 12. From germline, CDR1 is MNHEY and CDR2 SVGAGI. This CDR3 comprises 17 residues. CDR3 loop: CASSYGGRQDRVYGYTF. CDR3 coding DNA: TGTGCCAGCAGTTACGGGGGAAGACAGGACAGGGTCTATGGCTACACCTTC.

The chain couples TRBV4-3 to TRBJ1-4; 9 nucleotides line up with TRBD1. The J segment lost 7 bases and the V segment lost 0 bases, leaving 6 bases of the junction unmatched. Germline CDR1 reads LGHNA; CDR2 reads YSLEER. This CDR3 comprises 16 residues. The CDR3 protein is CASSQEVGTGSEKLFF. CDR3 DNA sequence: TGCGCCAGCAGCCAAGAGGTTGGGACAGGGAGTGAAAAACTGTTTTTT.

The CDR3 is CASSLTSGGVYTQYF. The CDR3 DNA is TGTGCCAGCAGTTTAACTAGCGGGGGGGTGTATACGCAGTATTTT. The chain uses TRBV7-6 and TRBJ2-3; the match to TRBD2 covers 13 bases. Germline loops: CDR1 SGHVS, CDR2 FNYEAQ. With V trimmed by 6 bases and J by 7 bases, 7 bases remained unmatched. The CDR3 covers 15 residues.

The CDR3 nucleotides read TGCAGTGCTAGAGATTTTCTAGCGGGGGGGCCAAGCACAGATACGCAGTATTTT. Translating it yields CSARDFLAGGPSTDTQYF. This chain joins TRBV20-1 and TRBJ2-3, with 12 bases aligning to TRBD2. The CDR3 length is 18 residues. Trimming removed 0 bases from V and 0 bases from J; junction bases left unmatched: 7. CDR1 and CDR2 from the germline V gene are DFQATT and SNEGSKA (reference sequence).

At least ten counts were recorded for this clonotype. The chain is built from TRBV12-3 or TRBV12-4 and TRBJ2-1, with TRBD1 matching over 7 bases. The CDR3 spans 16 residues. Trimming cost V 6 bases and J 0 bases; bases outside gene matches: 8. CDR3 nucleotides: TGTGCCAGCAGCCCCACGTCAGGGGGCTCCTACAATGAGCAGTTCTTC. It yields the protein CASSPTSGGSYNEQFF.

There are a few counts of this clonotype. This chain uses TRBV20-1 with TRBJ2-3, with 9 bases matching TRBD2. The junction had 4 bases not matched to a gene; V was cut back by 3 bases and J by 3 bases. The germline gives CDR1 DFQATT, CDR2 SNEGSKA (reference sequence). The CDR3 runs to 14 residues. CDR3 amino acids: CSASSREGTDTQYF. Written as DNA, the CDR3 is TGCAGTGCTAGTTCGCGGGAGGGGACAGATACGCAGTATTTT.

V usage is TRBV7-9 and J usage is TRBJ1-1, with 7 nucleotides matching TRBD1. This CDR3 contains 13 residues. The germline V gene encodes CDR1 SEHNR and CDR2 FQNEAQ (reference sequence). The V gene end was trimmed by 5 bases and the J gene end by 5 bases; junction bases not matched to a gene: 5. DNA of the CDR3: TGTGCCAGCAGCCCACAGGGGATGACTGAAGCTTTCTTT. Translating gives CASSPQGMTEAFF.

This clonotype was seen a handful of times. The chain uses TRBV20-1 and TRBJ2-7; D perhaps matches TRBD2 (5 bases). The CDR3 spans 12 residues. Germline CDR1 DFQATT, CDR2 SNEGSKA (reference sequence). Trimming stripped 6 bases from V and 6 bases from J, with 15 bases between. The CDR3 sequence is CSAPNTGSEQYF. The CDR3 bases are TGCAGTGCGCCCAATACGGGGTCCGAGCAGTACTTC.

This clonotype was seen only once. This chain links TRBV25-1 with TRBJ2-5; the D gene is possibly TRBD2 (6 bases). Judging by the DNA end, TRBJ2-7 fits better; the J call may be wrong. CDR1 is MGHDK, CDR2 SYGVNS, per germline. This CDR3 comprises 16 residues. The CDR3 DNA follows: TGTGCCAGCAGTGAATGGGATAGCGGAGACTCCTACGAGCAGTACTTC. Translating gives CASSEWDSGDSYEQYF.

This clonotype was counted ten times or more. Germline is not matched at one junction end, which may reflect a read error. The genes are TRBV7-2 and TRBJ1-2, with TRBD1 as a possible D gene (6 bases). Germline V gives CDR1 SGHTA, CDR2 FQGNSA. The CDR3 extends over 12 amino acids. CDR3 sequence reads: CASSLGGGGYTF. CDR3 bases: TGTGCCAGCAGTTTAGGAGGGGGAGGCTACACCTTC.

V usage is TRBV6-2 or TRBV6-3 and J usage is TRBJ1-2; no definite D call. The CDR3 length is 13 residues. Germline loops: CDR1 MNHEY, CDR2 SVGEGT. The germline V and J ends were trimmed by 2 bases and 4 bases, with 8 bases remaining between them. In nucleotides, the CDR3 is TGTGCCAGCAGTTACGGGTCGGGCTATGGCTACACCTTC. This codes for CASSYGSGYGYTF.

The rearrangement joins TRBV7-3 to TRBJ2-1; the D gene is possibly TRBD2 (5 bases). V gave up 2 bases and J gave up 8 bases, with 13 bases separating them. The CDR3 has 14 residues. CDR1 and CDR2 (germline): SGHTA, FQGTGA. In nucleotides, the CDR3 is TGTGCCAGCAGCTTAGGGCTTAGCGTGGATGAGCAGTTCTTC. As protein: CASSLGLSVDEQFF.

This clonotype came up once. The chain recombines TRBV27 with TRBJ2-1, with TRBD1 identical over 10 bases. Germline V gives CDR1 MNHEY, CDR2 SMNVEV (reference sequence). Unmatched junction bases numbered 8, after V lost 0 bases and J lost 6 bases. The CDR3 totals 17 residues. DNA of the CDR3: TGTGCCAGCAGTTTATCGATATGGGACAGGGGAGGCAATGAGCAGTTCTTC. As protein: CASSLSIWDRGGNEQFF.